This T cell receptor (beta chain) was captured by sequencing in a study of blood T cell repertoires in COVID-19. Across the whole study: Sources were T cells, B-cell-depleted T cells, or PBMCs; the material itself was cDNA or gDNA.

Germline V gene sequence: CDR1 SGHRS, CDR2 YFSETQ. This CDR3 is built from 14 residues. V shed 4 bases and J 6 bases; nucleotides not matched to a gene: 8. Produced via immunoSEQ multiplex PCR; TCRdb's table is partial and in-frame only. This sample has some 340,000 clones; 90% occur once, and the top ten carry 3% to 5%. During the 2 weeks before they entered the study, exposed participants had met someone with a PCR-confirmed or clinician-diagnosed COVID-19 case. The sample taken for sequencing was PBMCs or T cells enriched from blood (not recorded which). The chain couples TRBV5-1 to TRBJ1-1; the match to TRBD1 covers 8 bases. The receptor was derived from a woman under 40 who had been exposed to COVID-19. This CDR3 reads CASSIGTGGAEAFF. The CDR3 bases are TGCGCCAGCAGCATAGGGACAGGAGGCGCTGAAGCTTTCTTT.